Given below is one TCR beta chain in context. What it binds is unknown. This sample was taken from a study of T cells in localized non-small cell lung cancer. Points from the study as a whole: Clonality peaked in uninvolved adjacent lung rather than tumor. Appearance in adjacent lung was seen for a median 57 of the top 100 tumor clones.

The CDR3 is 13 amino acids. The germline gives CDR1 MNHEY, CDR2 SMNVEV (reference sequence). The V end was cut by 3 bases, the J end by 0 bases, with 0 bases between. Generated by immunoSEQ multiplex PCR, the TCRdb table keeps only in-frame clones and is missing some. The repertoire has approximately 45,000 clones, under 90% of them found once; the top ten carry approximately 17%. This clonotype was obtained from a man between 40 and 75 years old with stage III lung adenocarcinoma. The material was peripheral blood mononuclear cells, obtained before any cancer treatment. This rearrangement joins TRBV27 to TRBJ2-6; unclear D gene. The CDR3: CASSFSGANVLTF. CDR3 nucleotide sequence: TGTGCCAGCAGTTTCTCTGGGGCCAACGTCCTGACTTTC. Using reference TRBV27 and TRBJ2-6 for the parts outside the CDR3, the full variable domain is EAQVTQNPRYLITVTGKKLTVTCSQNMNHEYMSWYRQDPGLGLRQIYYSMNVEVTDKGDVPEGYKVSRKEKRNFPLILESPSPNQTSLYFCASSFSGANVLTFGAGSRLTVL.